This T cell receptor (beta chain) was retrieved from a study of vaccination effects on CD4 cells after COVID-19. The wider study: Sampling occurred a median 72 days post second dose, range 14 to 241.

Method: immunoSEQ multiplex PCR; TCRdb's copy keeps in-frame clones and lacks some. The sample holds around 49,000 clones, more than 65% seen once. The study's findings and limits: Common cold coronaviruses were cross-recognized by only 1 of 255 vaccine-induced clones in healthy vaccinees. Pronounced clonal contraction occurred in clones induced by infection and by vaccine late after vaccination.

V was clipped by 0 bases and J by 0 bases, with 8 bases between them. Germline values: CDR1 LGHNA, CDR2 YNFKEQ. CDR3 length: 15 amino acids. With about 9 days of culture completed, CD4+ T cells were isolated. The participants, recipients of two vaccine doses, got either BNT162b2 or mRNA-1273. On days 3 and 7, fresh IL-2 medium replaced half the medium. Details on this clone: The antigen is not known.

Sequencing was performed on CD4+ T cells from PBMCs cultured without peptide, taken after COVID-19 vaccination. The receptor was isolated from a human donor who received a COVID-19 vaccine. The rearrangement links TRBV4-2 to TRBJ1-1; unclear D gene. In DNA form, the CDR3 reads TGTGCCAGCAGCCAAGATAACAGCGTGAACACTGAAGCTTTCTTT. It yields the protein CASSQDNSVNTEAFF.